This T cell receptor beta chain came from a study of T cells after yellow fever vaccination. Study results and limitations: Abundant bulk-population clonotypes could contaminate the FACS-sorted repertoires. Reappearing after the booster were most of the clones from primary vaccination (less than 98% CD4, 88% CD8).

A universal primer site and UMIs were added as TCR cDNA was made by 5'RACE template switching. TCRdb reprocessed the 5' RACE reads via MiXCR and lists one record per CDR3 protein. The sample has hundreds of thousands of distinct CDR3 sequences, around 12% seen once; the top ten hold under 15%. With V trimmed by 8 bases and J by 0 bases, 6 bases remained unmatched. There are 15 residues in the CDR3. Germline V CDR1 and CDR2: LNHDA, SQIVND (reference sequence). In the case of this clonotype: The target antigen is unknown.

The sequence derives from a man aged 25-45 years who received the YFV17D yellow fever vaccine. The specimen comprised PBMCs, sampled on the day of the yellow fever booster vaccination. The chain is built from TRBV19 and TRBJ2-7, with TRBD2 matching over 11 bases. The CDR3, as DNA: TGTGCCAGTCGTTTTACTAGCGGGAGCTCCTACGAGCAGTACTTC. Translated: CASRFTSGSSYEQYF.